This is a list of T cell receptor beta chains from one sample in a study of shared clonotypes between healthy human individuals. Here immunoSEQ multiplex PCR was the method, and the copy in TCRdb shows in-frame clones only, minus some. This sample carries more than 1.2 million clones, less than 99% of them seen once, and the ten largest clones take over 0.3%. Source material: naive CD4+ T cells sorted from blood. The origin of the receptors is a man aged 25 to 40 in good health. The CDR3 runs from the conserved cysteine through the conserved F or W. D genes are given only for firm matches. The listing skips clone size in some rows; elsewhere it reads once, few, many or a size class.

v_gene	d_gene	j_gene	abundance	CDR3aa	CDR3nt
TRBV10-3	NA	TRBJ2-4	NA	CAISESDGNIQYF	TGTGCCATCAGTGAGTCTGACGGAAATATTCAGTACTTC
TRBV5-4	NA	TRBJ1-2	NA	CASSSTAGEGYGYTF	TGTGCCAGCAGCTCCACCGCGGGGGAAGGCTATGGCTACACCTTC
TRBV29-1	NA	TRBJ2-4	NA	CSSCLGLGAKNIQYF	TGCAGCTCATGCTTGGGGCTTGGGGCCAAAAACATTCAGTACTTC
TRBV27	TRBD2	TRBJ2-1	NA	CASYSEIGLAGEQFF	TGTGCCAGCTACTCTGAAATCGGACTAGCCGGTGAGCAGTTCTTC
TRBV18	NA	TRBJ2-7	NA	CASSTSPGGSYEQYF	TGTGCCAGCTCAACATCCCCTGGCGGATCCTACGAGCAGTACTTC
TRBV5-5	NA	TRBJ1-3	NA	CASSLPLRNTIYF	TGTGCCAGCAGCTTACCCCTTCGAAACACCATATATTTT
TRBV28	NA	TRBJ1-3	NA	CASSTLGLGSGNTIYF	TGTGCCAGCAGCACCTTGGGACTAGGCTCTGGAAACACCATATATTTT
TRBV5-1	TRBD2	TRBJ2-1	NA	CASSLVSSGSFASSYNEQFF	TGCGCCAGCAGCTTGGTCTCTAGCGGGAGTTTCGCAAGCTCCTACAATGAGCAGTTCTTC
TRBV27	NA	TRBJ2-7	NA	CASKRRADSSYEQYF	TGTGCCAGCAAAAGAAGAGCGGACAGCTCCTACGAGCAGTACTTC
TRBV7-8	TRBD1	TRBJ1-4	NA	CASRAGQGSEKLFF	TGTGCCAGCAGGGCGGGACAGGGCAGTGAAAAACTGTTTTTT
TRBV6-6	NA	TRBJ2-2	NA	CASSAGVTGELFF	TGTGCCAGCTCCGCAGGGGTCACCGGGGAGCTGTTTTTT
TRBV28	NA	TRBJ2-7	NA	CASTLTAAYEQYF	TGTGCCAGCACCCTGACAGCCGCCTACGAGCAGTACTTC
TRBV6-6	NA	TRBJ1-4	NA	CASSFGGANEKLFF	TGTGCCAGCAGTTTCGGGGGAGCTAATGAAAAACTGTTTTTT
TRBV5-6	NA	TRBJ2-1	NA	CASSERLGFYEQFF	TGTGCCAGCAGCGAGCGACTAGGCTTCTATGAGCAGTTCTTC
TRBV2	NA	TRBJ2-1	NA	CASSDGATLKNGRYNEQFF	TGTGCCAGCAGTGATGGGGCCACTCTCAAAAACGGGCGGTACAATGAGCAGTTCTTC
TRBV5-4	NA	TRBJ2-3	NA	CASGGITDTQYF	TGTGCCAGCGGCGGGATCACAGATACGCAGTATTTT
TRBV18	TRBD1	TRBJ2-3	NA	CASSPYRTGTGVTDTQYF	TGTGCCAGCTCACCTTATCGCACCGGGACAGGGGTCACAGATACGCAGTATTTT
TRBV14	NA	TRBJ2-1	NA	CASRETGRNEQFF	TGTGCCAGCAGGGAAACAGGGCGCAATGAGCAGTTCTTC
TRBV18	TRBD1	TRBJ2-5	NA	CASSTLPGQRETQYF	TGTGCCAGCTCTACCCTTCCGGGACAGAGGGAGACCCAGTACTTC
TRBV5-1	NA	TRBJ2-5	NA	CASSLDEVGLRTQYF	TGCGCCAGCAGCTTGGATGAGGTGGGTTTGAGGACCCAGTACTTC
TRBV12-5	NA	TRBJ2-5	NA	CASGLSGAETQYF	TGTGCTAGTGGTTTGTCGGGAGCAGAGACCCAGTACTTC
TRBV6-9	TRBD1	TRBJ2-5	NA	CASSGSGQGQETQYF	TGTGCCAGCAGTGGCTCCGGACAGGGACAAGAGACCCAGTACTTC
TRBV5-4	TRBD2	TRBJ2-2	NA	CASSLGTSGNTGELFF	TGTGCCAGCAGCTTGGGGACTAGCGGTAACACCGGGGAGCTGTTTTTT
TRBV29-1	TRBD1	TRBJ2-7	NA	CSVAQGAGEQYF	TGCAGCGTTGCACAGGGGGCAGGCGAGCAGTACTTC
TRBV2	NA	TRBJ1-1	NA	CASRTGGNTEAFF	TGTGCCAGCAGGACCGGGGGGAACACTGAAGCTTTCTTT
TRBV4-1	NA	TRBJ2-7	NA	CASRGFPSSYEQYF	TGCGCCAGCCGGGGCTTCCCCTCGTCCTACGAGCAGTACTTC
TRBV7-8	TRBD2	TRBJ2-3	NA	CASSLARASGSKDTQYF	TGTGCCAGCAGCTTAGCTAGGGCTAGCGGGAGTAAAGATACGCAGTATTTT
TRBV7-9	TRBD2	TRBJ2-2	NA	CASSRLAGDTGELFF	TGTGCCAGCAGTCGACTAGCGGGAGACACCGGGGAGCTGTTTTTT
TRBV6-1	NA	TRBJ1-5	once	CASLAAQSNQPQHF	TGTGCCAGTCTCGCGGCGCAGAGCAATCAGCCCCAGCATTTT
TRBV19	NA	TRBJ1-4	NA	CASSILTGYDEKLFF	TGTGCCAGTAGTATCCTAACGGGGTACGATGAAAAACTGTTTTTT
TRBV23-1	NA	TRBJ2-1	NA	CASSQPGSPRTEKYNEQFF	TGCGCCAGCAGTCAACCGGGTTCCCCTAGGACAGAGAAATACAATGAGCAGTTCTTC
TRBV7-2	TRBD2	TRBJ2-1	NA	CASSSHSTSARNEQFF	TGTGCCAGCAGCTCCCACTCAACTAGCGCACGCAATGAGCAGTTCTTC
TRBV14	NA	TRBJ1-2	NA	CASSQGTHYGYTF	TGTGCCAGCAGCCAAGGGACCCACTATGGCTACACCTTC
TRBV5-1	TRBD2	TRBJ2-1	NA	CASSSLAGANNEQFF	TGCGCCAGCAGCTCACTAGCGGGAGCCAACAATGAGCAGTTCTTC
TRBV11-3	TRBD2	TRBJ2-1	NA	CASSLMAGGLYNEQFF	TGTGCCAGCAGCTTGATGGCGGGAGGGCTCTACAATGAGCAGTTCTTC
TRBV7-9	TRBD2	TRBJ2-1	NA	CASSLTSRPYNEQFF	TGTGCCAGCAGCTTGACTAGCCGCCCCTACAATGAGCAGTTCTTC
TRBV5-1	TRBD1	TRBJ2-2	NA	CASSLGQGVGGELFF	TGCGCCAGCAGCTTAGGACAGGGGGTCGGCGGGGAGCTGTTTTTT
TRBV6-1	TRBD2	TRBJ2-7	NA	CASSASGRAHEQYF	TGTGCCAGCAGTGCAAGCGGGAGGGCCCACGAGCAGTACTTC
TRBV15	NA	TRBJ1-2	NA	CATSRDPTSYGYTF	TGTGCCACCAGCAGAGATCCGACATCCTATGGCTACACCTTC
TRBV2	NA	TRBJ2-5	NA	CASSFNRETQYF	TGTGCCAGCAGTTTCAACAGGGAGACCCAGTACTTC
TRBV15	NA	TRBJ2-1	NA	CATSRDPDEGGERDNEQFF	TGTGCCACCAGCAGAGACCCCGACGAGGGGGGGGAGAGGGACAATGAGCAGTTCTTC
TRBV10-1	TRBD1	TRBJ2-7	NA	CASSTGGYEQYF	TGCGCCAGCAGTACAGGGGGCTACGAGCAGTACTTC
TRBV6-1	NA	TRBJ1-4	once	CASREEALVKKLFF	TGTGCCAGCAGGGAGGAGGCCTTGGTTAAAAAACTGTTTTTT
TRBV5-5	NA	TRBJ2-7	NA	CASSRGKVVGLPLNEQYF	TGTGCCAGCAGCCGAGGGAAAGTAGTTGGTCTACCTCTGAACGAGCAGTACTTC
TRBV6-6	TRBD1	TRBJ2-6	NA	CASSPGTGVWANVLTF	TGTGCCAGCAGCCCCGGGACAGGGGTGTGGGCCAACGTCCTGACTTTC
TRBV7-6	TRBD1	TRBJ2-3	NA	CASSHRPGQNTDTQYF	TGTGCCAGCAGCCACCGACCGGGACAGAACACAGATACGCAGTATTTT
TRBV7-9	TRBD1	TRBJ1-2	NA	CASSPGTAYGYTF	TGTGCCAGCAGCCCTGGGACAGCCTATGGCTACACCTTC
TRBV4-3	NA	TRBJ2-3	NA	CASSHGRAGSLTDTQYF	TGCGCCAGCAGCCACGGTCGCGCAGGGAGCCTCACAGATACGCAGTATTTT
TRBV7-9	NA	TRBJ2-5	once	CASSLLQSGGQETQYF	TGTGCCAGCAGCCTGTTACAGAGTGGGGGACAAGAGACCCAGTACTTC
TRBV7-9	NA	TRBJ1-4	NA	CASSLGAGGRENEKLFF	TGTGCCAGCAGCTTAGGGGCTGGGGGCAGAGAGAATGAAAAACTGTTTTTT
TRBV9	NA	TRBJ2-7	NA	CASSVAGGFIGDEQYF	TGTGCCAGCAGCGTAGCGGGGGGCTTTATCGGCGACGAGCAGTACTTC
TRBV7-9	NA	TRBJ2-3	NA	CASSLSGSTDTQYF	TGTGCCAGCAGCTTATCCGGGAGCACAGATACGCAGTATTTT
TRBV5-1	NA	TRBJ2-5	once	CASSFARAQETQYF	TGCGCCAGCAGCTTTGCTCGGGCCCAAGAGACCCAGTACTTC